One TCR beta chain is described in this entry. Its specificity is unknown. TCRdb independently ran MiXCR on the 5' RACE reads; one entry per CDR3 protein. The repertoire holds about 400,000 distinct CDR3 sequences, with 20% to 25% as singletons. The data belong to a study of T-cell memory formation after mild COVID-19. Study-wide context: The two donors had largely donor-specific TCR clusters.

Points from the study as a whole: Second-wave clones reaching peak frequency on day 37 lacked confirmed SARS-CoV-2 specificity.

The sequence derives from an adult woman who had mild COVID-19 (a few samples of this study predate the infection). Cell type and time point are not known. The sequenced material came from PBMCs or a T cell subset sorted from them (not recorded which).

CDR3: CASSLTLQGNTEAFF. CDR3 sequence (DNA): TGTGCCAGCAGTTTAACACTACAGGGGAACACTGAAGCTTTCTTT. The V call is TRBV27, the J call TRBJ1-1; tentative D call: TRBD1 (6 bases). V was cut by 2 bases and J by 1 base, with 11 bases left in between. The germline V gene has CDR1 MNHEY and CDR2 SMNVEV (reference sequence). The CDR3 consists of 15 residues.